The entry below gives a single T cell receptor (beta chain) sequence along with its context. The antigen remains undetermined. TCR beta VDJ and CDR3 profiling used genomic DNA as template. A single record per CDR3 protein comes from TCRdb applying MiXCR to the reads. This sample has about 120,000 distinct CDR3 sequences; 50% to 70% occur once, and the top ten carry roughly 30%. This entry belongs to a study of CD8+CD57+ T cells in acquired aplastic anemia. Germline-derived CDR1 and CDR2 are SNHLY and FYNNEI. This CDR3 region has 13 residues. The V gene lost 4 bases and the J gene lost 4 bases, with 8 bases spanning the gap. Study-level results: Patients versus controls showed no significant CD8+ Simpson's diversity difference. In common between the patients and the controls were approximately 30 CD8+ CDR3 sequences.

Patients sequenced had flow cytometry evidence of CD8+CD57+ cell expansion. Everyone among the patients had severe acquired aplastic anemia. Blood came from patients not yet given any therapy. The TCR comes from a human donor with aplastic anemia. The chain links TRBV2 to TRBJ1-5; D unclear. Sample: sorted CD4+, CD8+, or CD8+CD57+ T cells (not recorded which) from PBMCs. The CDR3 nucleotides read TGTGCCAGCAGTGTCACCGGGAATCAGCCCCAGCATTTT. It codes for CASSVTGNQPQHF.